This TCR beta chain was recovered during a study of T cell changes during pregnancy in multiple sclerosis. Looked up from germline, CDR1 is SGHTA and CDR2 is FQGNSA. The CDR3 runs 13 residues. V was cut by 3 bases and J by 3 bases, with 5 bases left in between. The repertoire was sequenced with immunoSEQ multiplex PCR; TCRdb's copy has only in-frame clones and lacks some. In the table there are 35,000 to 45,000 clones, 70% to 90% of which are singletons. The chain has TRBV7-2 and TRBJ2-2; D gene uncertain. The TCR originated in a female donor with multiple sclerosis, enrolled in a pregnancy study. Sample: CD4+ T cells from peripheral blood mononuclear cells, taken after pregnancy. DNA for the CDR3: TGTGCCAGCAGCTTTGACTACACCGGGGAGCTGTTTTTT. Translation gives CASSFDYTGELFF.